The count of the clone carrying this TCR beta chain is one. This sample was taken from a study of blood T cell repertoires in COVID-19. CDR3 size: 15 residues. Germline CDR1 is SGHTA and CDR2 is FQGNSA. Trimming took 4 bases from V and 8 from J; bases not matched to a gene: 7. Method: immunoSEQ multiplex PCR; TCRdb's copy keeps in-frame clones and lacks some. The profile shows 220,000 or so clones, about 79% of them singletons. The gene calls are TRBV7-2 and TRBJ1-6, with TRBD1 matching over 8 bases. Sequencing was done on a sample of PBMCs or T cells enriched from blood (not recorded which). The sequence derives from a woman aged 35 to 49 with acute COVID-19. CDR3: CASSYTTGVYSPLHF. DNA of the CDR3: TGTGCCAGCAGCTATACGACAGGGGTTTATTCACCCCTCCACTTT. Full variable domain (remainder filled in from reference TRBV7-2 and TRBJ1-6): GAGVSQSPSNKVTEKGKDVELRCDPISGHTALYWYRQSLGQGLEFLIYFQGNSAPDKSGLPSDRFSAERTGGSVSTLTIQRTQQEDSAVYLCASSYTTGVYSPLHFGNGTRLTVT.